These 2 T cell receptor beta chains share one sample of origin, sequenced in a study of T cell responses to AZD1222 COVID-19 vaccine. Sequencing was performed with immunoSEQ multiplex PCR; in TCRdb, only in-frame clones are kept and a portion is missing. This sample has roughly 190,000 clones, with 90% to 95% found just once. The input for sequencing was peripheral blood, taken 28 days after the second AZD1222 dose. These receptors all come from an adult who received the AZD1222 COVID-19 vaccine.

J is TRBJ1-3 and V is TRBV19, with D possibly TRBD1 on 5 matching bases. Germline V gene sequence: CDR1 LNHDA, CDR2 SQIVND (reference sequence). Deletions cut 3 bases from V and 5 bases from J, with 14 bases between. This CDR3 has 15 residues. CDR3 loop: CASSMDQGGRNTIYF. CDR3 bases: TGTGCCAGTAGTATGGATCAGGGCGGTCGAAACACCATATATTTT. Variable domain in full (rest from reference TRBV19 and TRBJ1-3): DGGITQSPKYLFRKEGQNVTLSCEQNLNHDAMYWYRQDPGQGLRLIYYSQIVNDFQKGDIAEGYSVSREKKESFPLTVTSAQKNPTAFYLCASSMDQGGRNTIYFGEGSWLTVV.

The chain joins TRBV9 to TRBJ1-1; 12 bases are a match to TRBD1. The germline gives CDR1 SGDLS, CDR2 YYNGEE. After removal of 0 bases from V and 1 base from J, the junction contained 7 bases not matched to a gene. The CDR3 is 18 amino acids. DNA of the CDR3: TGTGCCAGCAGCGTAGGAGGGGGACAGGGGGCCTCGAACACTGAAGCTTTCTTT. This translates into CASSVGGGQGASNTEAFF.